These T cell receptor beta chains were read from a single sample in a study of blood T cell repertoires in COVID-19. The repertoire was sequenced with immunoSEQ multiplex PCR; TCRdb's copy has only in-frame clones and lacks some. The repertoire has roughly 160,000 clones, approximately 86% of them found once; the top ten carry 15% to 20%. Source material: PBMCs or T cells enriched from blood (not recorded which). These TCRs come from a man aged 55 to 70 who had recovered from COVID-19. The CDR3 runs from the conserved cysteine through the conserved F or W. A D gene is named only where the DNA matches it firmly. Only part of the rows carry a size: once, few, many, or a class if the clone is expanded.

v_call	clone_size	j_call	d_call	cdr3_aa	cdr3_nt
TRBV28	once	TRBJ2-7	-	CASSPVWETYEQYF	TGTGCCAGCTCTCCAGTCTGGGAGACCTACGAGCAGTACTTC
TRBV7-2	few	TRBJ1-1	-	CASSLYPGSTEAFF	TGTGCCAGCAGCTTATACCCGGGAAGCACTGAAGCTTTCTTT
TRBV28	few	TRBJ1-5	-	CASMRGYSNQPQHF	TGTGCCAGCATGCGAGGGTATAGCAATCAGCCCCAGCATTTT
TRBV20-1	-	TRBJ2-7	TRBD1	CSASDGGQGKDEQYF	TGCAGTGCTAGTGATGGGGGACAGGGTAAGGACGAGCAGTACTTC
TRBV24-1	few	TRBJ2-3	-	CATSGRDGDTQYF	TGTGCCACCAGTGGGAGGGATGGAGATACGCAGTATTTT
TRBV6-6	once	TRBJ2-7	-	CASSYQQALGIYEQYF	TGTGCCAGCAGTTACCAACAGGCCCTGGGCATCTACGAGCAGTACTTC
TRBV19	once	TRBJ1-2	TRBD1	CASSNGQALNYGYTF	TGTGCCAGTAGTAATGGACAGGCGTTGAACTATGGCTACACCTTC
TRBV9	-	TRBJ1-1	-	CASSGEWGGVAFF	TGTGCCAGCAGCGGGGAGTGGGGAGGGGTAGCTTTCTTT
TRBV7-2	-	TRBJ1-2	-	CASSFWGDDGYTF	TGTGCCAGCAGCTTCTGGGGGGACGATGGCTACACCTTC
TRBV28	-	TRBJ1-6	-	CASSTQNSPLHF	TGTGCCAGCAGTACGCAGAATTCACCCCTCCACTTT
TRBV7-3	-	TRBJ2-2	-	CASSLGGAGSGELFF	TGTGCCAGCAGCTTGGGCGGGGCGGGTTCCGGGGAGCTGTTTTTT
TRBV7-9	-	TRBJ2-1	-	CASSSPAHEQFF	TGTGCCAGCAGCTCCCCCGCGCACGAGCAGTTCTTC
TRBV5-6	-	TRBJ1-1	-	CASSDTGTYEAFF	TGTGCCAGCAGCGATACCGGGACATATGAAGCTTTCTTT
TRBV6-5	-	TRBJ2-1	TRBD2	CASTMTSGGNEQFF	TGTGCCAGCACCATGACTAGCGGCGGAAATGAGCAGTTCTTC
TRBV5-6	-	TRBJ1-6	-	CASSLGQLSYNSPLHF	TGTGCCAGCAGCTTGGGACAGTTGTCCTATAATTCACCCCTCCACTTT
TRBV5-1	-	TRBJ1-2	-	CASSLDRAGYGYTF	TGCGCCAGCAGCTTGGACAGGGCGGGTTATGGCTACACCTTC
TRBV5-4	-	TRBJ2-3	TRBD2	CASSLAGAGTDTQYF	TGTGCCAGCAGTCTAGCGGGGGCTGGCACAGATACGCAGTATTTT
TRBV21-1	few	TRBJ1-5	-	CARRDFFSNQPQHF	TGTGCCAGGAGGGACTTTTTTAGCAATCAGCCCCAGCATTTT
TRBV29-1	-	TRBJ2-7	-	CSVEVPVPRLRGSYEQYF	TGCAGCGTTGAGGTACCAGTTCCCCGACTTAGAGGTTCCTACGAGCAGTACTTC
TRBV5-1	once	TRBJ1-1	TRBD1	CASSLAGTGVTNTEAFF	TGCGCCAGCAGCTTGGCCGGGACAGGGGTTACCAACACTGAAGCTTTCTTT
TRBV29-1	-	TRBJ2-6	TRBD1	CSVWGQGNSGANVLTF	TGCAGCGTTTGGGGACAGGGAAACTCTGGGGCCAACGTCCTGACTTTC
TRBV9	-	TRBJ1-3	-	CASSVGGGVSGNTIYF	TGTGCCAGCAGCGTAGGGGGAGGGGTGTCTGGAAACACCATATATTTT